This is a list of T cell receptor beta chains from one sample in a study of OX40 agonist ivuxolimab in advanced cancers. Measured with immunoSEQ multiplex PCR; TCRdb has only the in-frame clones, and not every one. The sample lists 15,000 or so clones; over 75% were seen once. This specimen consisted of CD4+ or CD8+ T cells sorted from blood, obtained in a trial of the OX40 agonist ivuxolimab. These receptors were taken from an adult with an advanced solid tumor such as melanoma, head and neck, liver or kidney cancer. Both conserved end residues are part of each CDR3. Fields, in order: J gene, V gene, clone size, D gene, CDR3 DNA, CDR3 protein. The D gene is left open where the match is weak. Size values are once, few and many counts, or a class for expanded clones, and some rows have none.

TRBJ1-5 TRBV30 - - TGTGCCTGGAGTGGGGGGGGCGCTAGTATAAGTCAGCCCCAGCATTTT CAWSGGGASISQPQHF
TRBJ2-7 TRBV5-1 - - TGCGCCAGCAGCTTTTTAAGGGACTCCTACGAGCAGTACTTC CASSFLRDSYEQYF
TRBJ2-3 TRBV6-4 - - TGTGCCAGCAGTGGTGGCAGTAAGAGCACAGATACGCAGTATTTT CASSGGSKSTDTQYF
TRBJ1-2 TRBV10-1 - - TGCGCCAGCAGTGATGGTCCGGTGGGGGTCAACTATGGCTACACCTTC CASSDGPVGVNYGYTF
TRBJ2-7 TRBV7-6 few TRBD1 TGTGCCAGCAGCTTAGGGCAGGGACAGATCTACGAGCAGTACTTC CASSLGQGQIYEQYF
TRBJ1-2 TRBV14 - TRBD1 TGTGCCAGCAGCCAATACAGGGGACTTGGCTACACCTTC CASSQYRGLGYTF
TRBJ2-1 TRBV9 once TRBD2 TGTGCCAGCAGCGTCCCCCAAATCGGGGGGGGTCGGAATGAGCAGTTCTTC CASSVPQIGGGRNEQFF
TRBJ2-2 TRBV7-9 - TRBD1 TGTGCCAGCAGCTTCGGACAGGGTGACACCGGGGAGCTGTTTTTT CASSFGQGDTGELFF
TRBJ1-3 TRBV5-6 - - TGTGCCAGCAGCTTGGGGAGCTACTCTGGAAACACCATATATTTT CASSLGSYSGNTIYF
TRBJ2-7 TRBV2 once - TGTGCCAGCAGTGAGGGACTCACCTACGAGCAGTACTTC CASSEGLTYEQYF
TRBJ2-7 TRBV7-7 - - TGTGCCAGCAGCTTTATAGGGTCCAACGAGCAGTACTTC CASSFIGSNEQYF
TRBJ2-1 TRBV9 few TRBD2 TGTGCCAGCGACTCTAGCGGGGGGATTAATGAGCAGTTCTTC CASDSSGGINEQFF
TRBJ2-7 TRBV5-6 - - TGTGCCAGCAGCTTCGGCCAGGGTGATTTCGAGCAGTACTTC CASSFGQGDFEQYF
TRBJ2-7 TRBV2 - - TGTGCCAGCAGCTCGTACAGGTCCTACGAGCAGTACTTC CASSSYRSYEQYF
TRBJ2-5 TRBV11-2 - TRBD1 TGTGCCAGCAGCTTAGATTCGTGGCAGGGGGAAGAGACCCAGTACTTC CASSLDSWQGEETQYF
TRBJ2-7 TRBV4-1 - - TGCGCCAGCAGCCCACCCTCCGGGACATTGATCTACGAGCAGTACTTC CASSPPSGTLIYEQYF
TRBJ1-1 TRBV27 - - TGTGCCAGCAGTTTAAATGTTCCAGGGAACACTGAAGCTTTCTTT CASSLNVPGNTEAFF
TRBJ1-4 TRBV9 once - TGTGCCAGCAGCGTAGGAGGCGATGAAAAACTGTTTTTT CASSVGGDEKLFF
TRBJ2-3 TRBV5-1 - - TGCGCCAGCAGGCTTATAGAGGCAGGGCAGGTAGAGAGCACAGATACGCAGTATTTT CASRLIEAGQVESTDTQYF
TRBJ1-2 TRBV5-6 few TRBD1 TGTGCCAGCAGTTTTGGACAGGGCGCCGATGGCTACACCTTC CASSFGQGADGYTF
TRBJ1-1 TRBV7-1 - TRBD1 TGTGCCAGCAGCTTAGCTACAGGGGGACGGGGCACTGAAGCTTTCTTT CASSLATGGRGTEAFF
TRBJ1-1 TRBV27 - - TGTGCCAGCAGTTTATCGACTTGGGGAATTGACACTGAAGCTTTCTTT CASSLSTWGIDTEAFF
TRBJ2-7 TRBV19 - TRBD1 TGTGCCAGTAGTATGACAGGGCTAACTTTGAGCGAGCAGTACTTC CASSMTGLTLSEQYF
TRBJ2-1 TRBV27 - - TGTGCCAGCAGTCCCCAGGGCCCAATGAGCCTATACAATGAGCAGTTCTTC CASSPQGPMSLYNEQFF
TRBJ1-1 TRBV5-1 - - TGCGCCAGCACCCCTATTGTACGGACCGATGAAGCTTTCTTT CASTPIVRTDEAFF
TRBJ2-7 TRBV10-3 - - TGTGCCATCAAGGGGGGAGGGGGCTCGGGTGAGCAGTACTTC CAIKGGGGSGEQYF
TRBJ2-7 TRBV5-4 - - TGTGCCAGCAGCCTGGGACCCCTAGTTCAGCAAGACTACGAGCAGTACTTC CASSLGPLVQQDYEQYF
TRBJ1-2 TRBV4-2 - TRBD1 TGTGCCGCGAAGGACAGGGGCGACTCGTGGAACTATGGCTACACCTTC CAAKDRGDSWNYGYTF
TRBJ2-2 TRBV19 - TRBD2 TGTGCCAGTATGATCGTCACACCAGGGCGGGGGACCGGGGAGCTGTTTTTT CASMIVTPGRGTGELFF
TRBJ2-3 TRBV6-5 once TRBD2 TGTGCCAGCAGTTACCCAACTAGCGGGGGGGCAGATACGCAGTATTTT CASSYPTSGGADTQYF
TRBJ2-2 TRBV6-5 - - TGTGCCAGCAGTTATAGTAGGTCCGGGGAGCTGTTTTTT CASSYSRSGELFF
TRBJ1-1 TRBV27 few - TGTGCCAGCAGTTCCGAATACCCCAATAAGGGGACCCAGGGCACTGAAGCTTTCTTT CASSSEYPNKGTQGTEAFF
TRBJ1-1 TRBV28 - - TGTGCCAGCAGTTTGACAGCAAACACTGAAGCTTTCTTT CASSLTANTEAFF
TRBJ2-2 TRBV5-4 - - TGTGCCAGCTTCCCCGGCACCGGGGAGCTGTTTTTT CASFPGTGELFF
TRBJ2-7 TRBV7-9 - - TGTGCCAGCAGCTTAGGGCAGGGGCTGGGGGAGCAGTACTTC CASSLGQGLGEQYF
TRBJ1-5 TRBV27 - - TGTGCCAGCAGTTTTGGGCCGAGTAATCAGCCCCAGCATTTT CASSFGPSNQPQHF
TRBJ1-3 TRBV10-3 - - TGTGCCATCAGTGAGCAGGGCTCTGGAAACACCATATATTTT CAISEQGSGNTIYF
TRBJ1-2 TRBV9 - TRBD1 TGTGCCAGCAGCCCCTTTTTAGGACAGGGGCAAGGCTACACCTTC CASSPFLGQGQGYTF
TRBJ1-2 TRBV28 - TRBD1 TGTGCCAGCAGTTTACAGGGGGCAGTCTATGGCTACACCTTC CASSLQGAVYGYTF
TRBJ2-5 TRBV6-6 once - TGTGCCAGCAGTGCCTGGGTCGAGCAAGAGACCCAGTACTTC CASSAWVEQETQYF